What follows are 10 T cell receptor beta chains derived from one specimen sequenced in a study of T cells in Graves' hyperthyroidism and ophthalmopathy. Regions amplified from RNA transcripts were the TCR beta CDR3 regions. TCR CDR3 underwent first-round RT-PCR with the HTBI primer set. A single record per CDR3 protein comes from TCRdb applying MiXCR to the multiplex PCR reads. Of hundreds of thousands of distinct CDR3 sequences in the sample, about 14% were seen once. The sample consisted of blood. The source is a woman in her late teens or twenties with Graves' hyperthyroidism.

Details on this clonotype: A clone one base away is much larger, so this may be a read error. The J gene is TRBJ1-1, the V gene TRBV6-2 or TRBV6-3; a possible D gene is TRBD1 (5 bases). V was clipped by 8 bases and J by 10 bases, with 20 bases between them. Germline loops: CDR1 MNHEY, CDR2 SVGEGT. The CDR3 sequence is 13 residues long. The CDR3 here is CASPEGFDIPAFF. CDR3 coding DNA: TGTGCCAGCCCTGAGGGGTTCGATATTCCAGCTTTCTTT.

This clonotype was picked up many times. The V and J genes are TRBV27 and TRBJ2-7; the D gene is possibly TRBD2 (6 bases). V was cut by 6 bases and J by 2 bases, with 11 bases left in between. The germline V gene has CDR1 MNHEY and CDR2 SMNVEV (reference sequence). CDR3 length equals 13 residues. CDR3 in amino acids: CASRAAGTYEQYF. In nucleotides, the CDR3 is TGTGCCAGCAGGGCAGCGGGTACCTACGAGCAGTACTTC.

This chain's CDR3 is CASSIGGGGRSSYNEQFF. CDR3 nucleotides: TGTGCCAGTAGTATAGGAGGGGGCGGGAGGAGCTCCTACAATGAGCAGTTCTTC. This chain uses TRBV19 with TRBJ2-1; maybe TRBD2 (8 bases). The CDR3 is 18 amino acids. V lost 1 base and J 0 bases, leaving 16 bases between the germline ends. Germline CDR1 and CDR2: LNHDA and SQIVND (reference sequence).

The chain joins TRBV20-1 to TRBJ2-1; 7 bases fit TRBD2. This CDR3 contains 16 residues. Germline V gives CDR1 DFQATT, CDR2 SNEGSKA (reference sequence). V shed 1 base, J shed 10 bases, and the junction held 16 bases outside the gene matches. The CDR3 is CSARAGGGPVTWEQFF. In DNA form, the CDR3 reads TGCAGTGCTAGAGCTGGGGGAGGGCCCGTCACGTGGGAGCAGTTCTTC.

This clonotype was seen only once. The chain couples TRBV20-1 to TRBJ2-1; TRBD2 aligns across 8 bases. Germline V gene data show CDR1 as DFQATT and CDR2 as SNEGSKA (reference sequence). V dropped 0 bases and J dropped 5; count of bases not matched to a gene: 3. This CDR3 has 14 amino acids. The CDR3 DNA follows: TGCAGTGCTAGAGATAGCGGGACGAACAATGAGCAGTTCTTC. Protein: CSARDSGTNNEQFF.

The V and J genes are TRBV29-1 and TRBJ2-1; a possible D gene is TRBD2 (5 bases). With 6 bases removed from V and 9 bases from J, the gap between germline ends came to 18 bases. From germline, CDR1 is SQVTM and CDR2 ANQGSEA. The CDR3 has 13 amino acids. CDR3 residues: CSVQLRGGGEQFF. CDR3 nucleotide sequence: TGCAGCGTCCAACTTCGCGGAGGCGGTGAGCAGTTCTTC.

This clonotype was recorded at least ten times. This sequence joins TRBV2 and TRBJ2-3; D unclear. Per germline, CDR1 SNHLY and CDR2 FYNNEI. This CDR3 has 15 amino acids. V was cut by 5 bases and J by 4 bases, with 16 bases left in between. In DNA, the CDR3 is TGTGCCAGCAGTTTCTGGACCGACGCGGCAGATACGCAGTATTTT. Its protein product is CASSFWTDAADTQYF.

This clonotype was seen a few times. V is TRBV2 and J is TRBJ1-1; 11 nucleotides match TRBD1. Losses at the gene ends were 6 bases for V and 5 bases for J; bases not matched to a gene: 11. The V gene's germline CDR1 is SNHLY and CDR2 FYNNEI. The CDR3 is made up of 16 amino acids. The CDR3 region has the DNA TGTGCCAGCAGCCAAGGACAGGGGGCGGTGGATACTGAAGCTTTCTTT. Amino acid sequence: CASSQGQGAVDTEAFF.

This clonotype was observed at least ten times. The chain carries TRBV30 and TRBJ2-1; TRBD2 might be the D (5 bases). V dropped 4 bases and J dropped 3 bases, with 16 bases sitting between them. Germline assignment: CDR1 GTSNPN and CDR2 SVGIG (reference sequence). The CDR3 spans 15 residues. The CDR3 loop is CAWNKRDGNYNEQFF. The CDR3 DNA reads TGTGCCTGGAACAAACGGGATGGGAACTACAATGAGCAGTTCTTC.

The chain joins TRBV7-2 to TRBJ2-1, with 8 nucleotides matching TRBD2. CDR1 SGHTA and CDR2 FQGNSA come from the germline V gene. The CDR3 loop spans 19 amino acids. The V gene end was trimmed by 2 bases and the J gene end by 7 bases; junction bases not matched to a gene: 19. The DNA for the CDR3 is TGTGCCAGCAGCTTACCCACTAAATTAGACGGGAGGGCCGGGAATGAGCAGTTCTTC. This encodes CASSLPTKLDGRAGNEQFF. The variable domain in full, with the rest retrieved from reference TRBV7-2 and TRBJ2-1, is GAGVSQSPSNKVTEKGKDVELRCDPISGHTALYWYRQSLGQGLEFLIYFQGNSAPDKSGLPSDRFSAERTGGSVSTLTIQRTQQEDSAVYLCASSLPTKLDGRAGNEQFFGPGTRLTVL.